The source of this T cell receptor (beta chain) is a study of PD-1 blockade in classical Hodgkin lymphoma. General study results and limits: Baseline diversity in complete responders resembled that of newly diagnosed patients. Relapsed/refractory patients reportedly had lower baseline diversity than newly diagnosed patients. Whatever underlies the repertoire differences (possibly disease activity or prior therapy) remains undefined.

V was shortened by 3 bases and J by 2 bases, with 9 bases between the two germline ends. CDR1 SGHKS and CDR2 YYEKEE come from the germline V gene (reference sequence). This CDR3 region has 13 residues. Specified time point: cycle 4 day 1 (C4D1), after about 6 weeks of nivolumab. All patients relapsed after autologous stem cell transplantation, and brentuximab vedotin exposure varied. Complete response, partial response or progressive disease made up the best responses. The protocol was immunoSEQ multiplex PCR, while the TCRdb copy is restricted to in-frame clones and leaves out a portion. The table shows some 52,000 clones, with around nine tenths occurring only once. With respect to this clone: What it recognizes is unknown.

This sequence joins TRBV5-5 and TRBJ2-7; D not resolved. Material: peripheral blood mononuclear cells (PBMCs), obtained before the fourth cycle of nivolumab. The sequence was collected from a human donor with classical Hodgkin lymphoma. The DNA of the CDR3 is TGTGCCAGCAGCTACAAGGACGCCTACGAGCAGTACTTC. Encoded protein: CASSYKDAYEQYF.